This T cell receptor beta chain was obtained from a study of cytomegalovirus exposure and HLA in healthy donors (TCRdb year 2017). Context from the whole study: An earlier analysis of roughly 610 of the donors reported 250 to 300 Gb of sequence data and some 110 million unique TCR beta sequences obtained from some 200 million T cells. An early release covering around 630 HLA-typed donors comprised approximately 290 gigabases of sequencing data and around 85 million unique TCR sequences. Of the 300 to 500 genotyped donors, more than 75% were placed in the genetic ancestry cluster associated with self-reported Caucasian donors. The aim of the study was to test whether cataloging public T cell receptors could identify signatures of past pathogen exposure. The study profiled the T cell repertoires of around 700 subjects by immunosequencing and related them to cytomegalovirus serostatus. A separate validation cohort of some 130 different subjects was used in addition to the approximately 610-subject first cohort. High-throughput TCR immunosequencing, statistical association of individual TCRs with disease status, and machine learning were combined to predict cytomegalovirus infection status. A later analysis re-analyzed previously published TCR beta repertoires from several hundred donors and added high-resolution HLA genotyping to study TCR occurrence patterns. Rather than using new phenotypic data, the later analysis identified candidate immune exposures from TCR beta sequences and from how often those sequences occurred across donors. An earlier analysis of around 580 of the donors used high-throughput TCR beta sequencing to judge whether each TCR beta V gene segment behaved as functional or pseudogenic. Donor age, sex, ethnicity and CMV serostatus were collected together with the repertoire data. A later genetic analysis took genome-wide SNP genotypes for about 55% of the 666 donors and used that subset as a discovery cohort. All discovery cohort repertoires had been generated on a single sequencing platform. HLA typing covered class I and class II loci at four-digit resolution. The number of donors typed differed by locus, with roughly 629-640 for A, B, C, DRB1 and DQB1, around 500 for DQA1, about 610 for DPA1, and approximately 470 for DPB1. Because of strong linkage in the cohort, 5 or 6 DR-DQ haplotypes were treated as single units for association and clustering. On average, roughly 250,000 unique TCR beta nucleotide sequences were sequenced per donor among 350 to 400 genotyped donors of the cohort, with roughly 20% of those sequences being non-productive.

Ends trimmed: V by 4 bases, J by 8 bases; bases unmatched to a gene: 5. Its CDR3 holds 14 amino acids, cysteine through phenylalanine. The only DNA kept is the CDR3, 42 bases in frame from the first base. The germline V gene provides CDR1 MNHEY and CDR2 SVGAGI. Overall results and qualifications from the work: According to a later analysis, most CMV-associated TCR beta chains appeared to be HLA-restricted, and the HLA associations seemed to be driven largely by CMV exposure. About 17 rarely observed V segments, including chromosome 9 orphons, were excluded from the earlier analysis of several hundred of the donors because counts were too low. Most TCR sequences were observed very rarely across donors, whereas some public TCRs were present in many individuals. A few of the identified cytomegalovirus-associated TCR beta chains were confirmed in vitro to be specific for cytomegalovirus antigens. An earlier analysis of roughly 570 of the donors showed that most TCR beta V segments appeared in productive rearrangements either about 90% or about 30% of the time, which broadly matched IMGT annotations. The sequencing pipeline was judged likely to have produced a cluster of highly shared sequence variants as a technical artifact. Some IMGT-functional V segments, including TRBV6-2 and TRBV6-3, could not be told apart with the 87-base-pair reads, so those segments were excluded. In both the original and validation cohorts, the classifier was reported to diagnose cytomegalovirus status with high specificity and sensitivity. An association between a missense DCLRE1C variant and V-gene and J-gene trimming of TCR beta chains was found in a later genetic analysis and replicated in an independent cohort. Linkage disequilibrium might explain the correlated functional status among segregating V segments, but an unknown experimental factor could not be excluded. Strong co-occurrence of HLA alleles, especially DR and DQ, made assigning TCR associations to individual alleles difficult. A later analysis found that HLA-associated TCR beta chains were more clonally expanded and had lower generation probabilities than equally common non-associated chains. For the cohort, immune exposure information was limited to CMV serostatus. In the study, around 160 TCR beta chains were listed as associated with cytomegalovirus. Because some donors lacked HLA typing at each locus, the association tests relied only on the typed subset. This cohort had only TCR beta chains sequenced, and the lack of alpha or paired-chain data limited which features could be detected. According to a later genetic analysis, donors in an Asian-associated ancestry cluster had fewer N-insertions in productive TCRs than the approximately 630-donor mean. According to a later analysis, TCR association rates differed among HLA loci, with DRB1 alleles showing the most associated TCRs and HLA-C alleles showing the fewest. It was suggested by the authors that the approach could potentially be generalized to other disease states and immunological phenotypes. A later analysis reported that several top co-occurrence clusters appeared linked to parvovirus B19, influenza, CMV and Epstein-Barr virus. The presence/absence analyses assumed that sequencing depth was roughly uniform across donors, and that assumption may not be true. Specific HLA alleles were associated with about 17,000 TCR beta sequences at a false discovery rate of 0.05 in a later analysis. A further reported finding was that TCR beta sequences accurately predicted the HLA-A and HLA-B alleles for most subjects in the first cohort.

In regard to this clone: Its cognate antigen has yet to be identified. The sample holds no much larger clone one base away, and base qualities are not on file.

The cohort comprised some 680 healthy bone marrow donors. At the time of sampling, all cohort members were nominally healthy, though unrecorded immune exposures were likely present. The donor tested CMV seropositive, placing the donor among the 289 seropositive members of the cohort. Each donor provided a peripheral blood sample, and peripheral blood mononuclear cells were used for TCR beta sequencing. Genomic DNA extraction from the blood cell samples was performed with the Qiagen DNeasy Blood Extraction Kit. The library was built by means of the immunoSEQ multiplex PCR assay. For the multiplex PCR, a mixture combining 60 forward primers for TCR Vbeta segments and 13 reverse primers for TCR Jbeta segments was used. The CDR3 region of rearranged TCR beta genes was amplified from genomic DNA with a multiplex PCR assay. Amplified TCR beta libraries were sequenced as 87-base-pair reads on the Illumina HiSeq System. The study's processing was this. A later analysis counted about 80 million unique TCR beta chains across the 666 repertoires, and 10 million to 12 million of these chains were shared by at least two donors. Raw reads were error-corrected and collapsed into unique sequences with a nearest-neighbor algorithm that merged closely related sequences to remove PCR and sequencing errors. To assign V, D and J gene segments, CDR3 sequences were aligned to IMGT reference sequences. For a sequence to be retained, at least a six-nucleotide match to both a V gene segment and a J gene segment was required. Rearrangements were called productive when the CDR3 lacked stop codons and stayed in frame with V and J; all others were non-productive. CDR3 was defined according to IMGT convention as the region running from the second conserved V-encoded cysteine to the conserved J-encoded phenylalanine. The earlier analysis of about 590 of the donors excluded sequences that lacked an unambiguous match to a single V gene segment. In an earlier analysis of approximately 550 of the donors, V segments were called functional above 56.7% productive rearrangements and were called segregating when the between-donor standard deviation exceeded 5%. To diagnose cytomegalovirus status from the catalog of TCR beta chain sequences, a statistical classification framework was built. In a later analysis, TCR nucleotide sequences were compared against IMGT/GENE-DB human TR gene sequences so that V and J genes could be assigned. A later analysis assigned CDR3 sequences and most-parsimonious VDJ recombination scenarios with the TCRdist pipeline. In a later analysis, each TCR beta chain was defined by its CDR3 amino acid sequence together with its V-gene family, and reads lacking a unique V-gene family were excluded. In a later analysis, several hundred highly shared, low-generation-probability nucleotide sequences were removed to address suspected cross-contamination and a sequencing artifact. In a later analysis, a clonal expansion index for each public chain was calculated from normalized within-repertoire ranks of inferred template counts. In a later analysis, generation probabilities were computed with a VDJ recombination model fitted to out-of-frame rearrangements, and the resulting probabilities were checked against IGoR. A later analysis scored TCR-TCR, TCR-HLA and TCR-CMV co-occurrence with hypergeometric tests, applying a repertoire-size bias correction to TCR pairs. A later analysis estimated false discovery rates by permuting HLA or CMV assignments 20 times. In a later analysis, co-occurring TCRs were grouped using DBSCAN, and TCRdist sequence similarity was added for clustering within HLA-allele-positive subsets. Repertoires with fewer than 30,000 or more than 120,000 public chains were left out of co-occurrence clustering, as were five repertoires with anomalous nucleotide sharing. Entries here come from immuneACCESS through TCRdb and include only in-frame sequences with V and J called. Some clones fail to appear in such tables; in the studies checked, an unresolved V gene covers under half of the shortfall, and the cause of the remainder is unknown. The V and J calls and the clone size are those of that table, but D and trimming were determined from the DNA. This sample is represented by about 140,000 clones; 82% of them were singletons. The top ten clones comprise 1.4% to 1.5% of the sample.

This chain joins TRBV6-5 to TRBJ2-2; the central 9 bases match TRBD1. This sequence originates from a man aged 30 to 39 in good health and CMV-seropositive. Sample: PBMCs. This receptor has the CDR3 CASSSGDRAGELFF. The bases are TGTGCCAGCAGTTCGGGGGACAGGGCTGGGGAGCTGTTTTTT.